This T cell receptor (beta chain) was retrieved from a study of cytomegalovirus exposure and HLA in healthy donors. There are 15 residues in the CDR3. V was pared by 4 bases and J by 7 bases, with 7 bases of the junction left unmatched. Looked up from germline, CDR1 is MGHRA and CDR2 is YSYEKL. 13 Jbeta primers and 60 Vbeta primers were used for the PCR. TCRdb's copy holds only in-frame clones and misses some; the assay was immunoSEQ multiplex PCR. The sample records 150,000 to 180,000 clones, approximately 86% being singletons. Sequencing was performed on PBMCs. The rearrangement links TRBV4-1 to TRBJ2-3, with 11 bases aligning to TRBD2. This receptor was obtained from a woman aged 50 to 65 in good health and CMV-seropositive. The CDR3 region is CASSLTSGELNTQYF. The CDR3 coding sequence is TGCGCCAGCAGCCTGACTAGCGGGGAGTTGAATACGCAGTATTTT.